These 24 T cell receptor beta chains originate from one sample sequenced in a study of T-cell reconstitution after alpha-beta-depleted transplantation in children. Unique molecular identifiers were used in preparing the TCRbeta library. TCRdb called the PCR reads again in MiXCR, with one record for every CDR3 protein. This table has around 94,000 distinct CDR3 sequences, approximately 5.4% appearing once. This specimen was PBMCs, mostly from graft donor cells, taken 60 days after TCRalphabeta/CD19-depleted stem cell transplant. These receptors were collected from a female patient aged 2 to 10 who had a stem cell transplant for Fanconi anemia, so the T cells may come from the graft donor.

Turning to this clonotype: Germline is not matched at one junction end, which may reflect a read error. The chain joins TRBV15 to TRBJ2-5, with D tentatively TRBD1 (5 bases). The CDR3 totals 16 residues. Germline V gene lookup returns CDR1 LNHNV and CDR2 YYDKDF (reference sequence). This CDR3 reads CATSRDPGFDLETRYF. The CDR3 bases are TGTGCCACCAGCAGAGATCCAGGGTTTGATCTAGAGACCCGGTACTTC.

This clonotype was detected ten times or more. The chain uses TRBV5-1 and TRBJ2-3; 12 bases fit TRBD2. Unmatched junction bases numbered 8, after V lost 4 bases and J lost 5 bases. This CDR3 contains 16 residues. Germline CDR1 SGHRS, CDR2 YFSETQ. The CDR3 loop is CASSNLLAGGKDTQYF. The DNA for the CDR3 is TGCGCCAGCAGCAACCTACTAGCGGGAGGTAAAGATACGCAGTATTTT.

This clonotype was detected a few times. In nucleotides, the CDR3 is TGTGCCAGCAGTTCGCACACGACCCGGGGGACCGGGGAGCTGTTTTTT. This gives the protein CASSSHTTRGTGELFF. The chain is built from TRBV27 and TRBJ2-2; a weak D match, TRBD2 (6 bases). CDR3 length equals 16 residues. Trimming took off 4 bases at V and 5 bases at J, with 17 bases between the two ends. CDR1 and CDR2 from the germline V gene are MNHEY and SMNVEV (reference sequence).

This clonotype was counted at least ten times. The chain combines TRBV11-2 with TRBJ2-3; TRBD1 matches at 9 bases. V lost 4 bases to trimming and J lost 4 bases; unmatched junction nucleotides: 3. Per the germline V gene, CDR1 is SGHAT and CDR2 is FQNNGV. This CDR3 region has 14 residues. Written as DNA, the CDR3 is TGTGCCAGCAGCTACCGGACAGGGGCAGATACGCAGTATTTT. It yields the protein CASSYRTGADTQYF.

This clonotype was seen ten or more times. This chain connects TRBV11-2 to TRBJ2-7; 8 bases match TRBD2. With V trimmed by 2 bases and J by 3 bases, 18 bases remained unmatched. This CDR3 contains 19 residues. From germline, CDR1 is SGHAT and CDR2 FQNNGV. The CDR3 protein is CASSLWSPGLTGGLYEQYF. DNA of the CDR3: TGTGCCAGCAGCTTATGGAGTCCGGGTCTCACGGGGGGGCTCTACGAGCAGTACTTC. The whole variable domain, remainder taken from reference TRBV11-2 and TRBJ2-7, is EAGVAQSPRYKIIEKRQSVAFWCNPISGHATLYWYQQILGQGPKLLIQFQNNGVVDDSQLPKDRFSAERLKGVDSTLKIQPAKLEDSAVYLCASSLWSPGLTGGLYEQYFGPGTRLTVT.

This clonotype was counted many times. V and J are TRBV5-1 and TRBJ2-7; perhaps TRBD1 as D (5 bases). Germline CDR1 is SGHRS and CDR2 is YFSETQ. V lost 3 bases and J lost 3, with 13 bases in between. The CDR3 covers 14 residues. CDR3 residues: CASSYTDNDYEQYF. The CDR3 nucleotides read TGCGCCAGCAGCTACACGGACAACGACTACGAGCAGTACTTC. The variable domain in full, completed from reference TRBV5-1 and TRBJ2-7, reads KAGVTQTPRYLIKTRGQQVTLSCSPISGHRSVSWYQQTPGQGLQFLFEYFSETQRNKGNFPGRFSGRQFSNSRSEMNVSTLELGDSALYLCASSYTDNDYEQYFGPGTRLTVT.

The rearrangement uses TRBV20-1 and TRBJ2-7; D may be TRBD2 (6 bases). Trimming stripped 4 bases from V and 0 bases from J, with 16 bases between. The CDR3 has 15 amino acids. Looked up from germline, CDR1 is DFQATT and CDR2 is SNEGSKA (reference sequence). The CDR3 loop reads CSATGSGTVSYEQYF. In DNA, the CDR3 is TGCAGTGCTACAGGCTCCGGGACTGTCTCCTACGAGCAGTACTTC.

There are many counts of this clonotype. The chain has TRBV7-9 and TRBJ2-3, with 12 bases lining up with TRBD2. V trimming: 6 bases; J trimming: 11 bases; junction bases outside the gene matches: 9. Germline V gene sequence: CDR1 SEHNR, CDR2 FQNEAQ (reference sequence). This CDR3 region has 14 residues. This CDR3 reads CASSRTSGERLQYF. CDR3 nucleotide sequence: TGTGCCAGCAGTCGGACTAGCGGGGAAAGGTTGCAGTATTTT.

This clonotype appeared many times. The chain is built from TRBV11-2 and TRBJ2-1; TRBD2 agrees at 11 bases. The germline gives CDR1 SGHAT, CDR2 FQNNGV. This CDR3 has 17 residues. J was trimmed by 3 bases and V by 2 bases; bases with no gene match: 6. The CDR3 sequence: CASSLKGTSGYYNEQFF. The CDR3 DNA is TGTGCCAGCAGCTTAAAAGGGACTAGCGGCTACTACAATGAGCAGTTCTTC. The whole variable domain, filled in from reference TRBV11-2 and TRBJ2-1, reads EAGVAQSPRYKIIEKRQSVAFWCNPISGHATLYWYQQILGQGPKLLIQFQNNGVVDDSQLPKDRFSAERLKGVDSTLKIQPAKLEDSAVYLCASSLKGTSGYYNEQFFGPGTRLTVL.

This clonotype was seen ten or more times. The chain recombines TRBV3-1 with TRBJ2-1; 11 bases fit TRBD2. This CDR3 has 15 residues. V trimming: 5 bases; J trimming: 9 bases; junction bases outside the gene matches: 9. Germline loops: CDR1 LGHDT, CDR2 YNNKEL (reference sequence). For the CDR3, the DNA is TGTGCCAGCAGCGCCGGGACTAGCGGAGGGCCTGAGCAGTTCTTC. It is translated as CASSAGTSGGPEQFF.

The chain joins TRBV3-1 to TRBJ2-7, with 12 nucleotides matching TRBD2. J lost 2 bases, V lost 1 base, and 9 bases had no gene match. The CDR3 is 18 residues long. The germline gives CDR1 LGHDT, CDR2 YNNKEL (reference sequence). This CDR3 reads CASSQVPSGGANPYEQYF. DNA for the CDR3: TGTGCCAGCAGCCAAGTGCCTAGCGGGGGGGCGAATCCCTACGAGCAGTACTTC.

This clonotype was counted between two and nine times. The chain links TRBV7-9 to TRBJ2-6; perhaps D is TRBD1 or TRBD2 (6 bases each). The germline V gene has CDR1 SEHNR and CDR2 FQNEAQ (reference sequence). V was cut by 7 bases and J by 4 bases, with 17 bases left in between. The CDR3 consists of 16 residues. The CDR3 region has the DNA TGTGCCAGCACCCCTTTAGGGGGGTACGGGGCCAACGTCCTGACTTTC. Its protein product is CASTPLGGYGANVLTF. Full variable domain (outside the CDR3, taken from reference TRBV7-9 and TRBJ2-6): DTGVSQNPRHKITKRGQNVTFRCDPISEHNRLYWYRQTLGQGPEFLTYFQNEAQLEKSRLLSDRFSAERPKGSFSTLEIQRTEQGDSAMYLCASTPLGGYGANVLTFGAGSRLTVL.

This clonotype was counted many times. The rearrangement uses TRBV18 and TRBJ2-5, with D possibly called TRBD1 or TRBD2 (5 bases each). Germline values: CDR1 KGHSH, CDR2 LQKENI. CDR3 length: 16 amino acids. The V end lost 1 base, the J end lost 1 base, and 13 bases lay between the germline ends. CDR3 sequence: CASSPRRGVIQETQYF. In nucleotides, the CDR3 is TGTGCCAGCTCACCACGTAGGGGAGTTATCCAAGAGACCCAGTACTTC.

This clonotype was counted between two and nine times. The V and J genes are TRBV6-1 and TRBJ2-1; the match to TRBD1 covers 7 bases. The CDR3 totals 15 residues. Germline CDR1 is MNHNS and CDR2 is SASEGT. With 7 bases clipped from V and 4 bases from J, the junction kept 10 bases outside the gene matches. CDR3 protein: CASTPPGQLYNEQFF. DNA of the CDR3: TGTGCCAGCACCCCTCCGGGACAGCTTTACAATGAGCAGTTCTTC.

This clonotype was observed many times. CDR3 amino acids: CASSSTGTSGLEQYF. DNA of the CDR3: TGTGCCAGCAGTTCCACCGGGACTAGCGGGCTCGAGCAGTATTTT. J is TRBJ2-3 and V is TRBV12-3 or TRBV12-4; 12 positions agree with TRBD2. The CDR3 spans 15 residues. Losses at the gene ends were 4 bases for V and 11 bases for J; bases not matched to a gene: 10.

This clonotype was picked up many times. CDR3: CASSSTPGLRTDTQYF. Here the CDR3 DNA reads TGCGCCAGCAGCTCCACACCGGGACTGCGCACAGATACGCAGTATTTT. The rearrangement links TRBV5-1 to TRBJ2-3, with D possibly matching TRBD2 (6 bases). Per the germline V gene, CDR1 is SGHRS and CDR2 is YFSETQ. The CDR3 is 16 residues long. V lost 3 bases to trimming and J lost 1 base, with 15 bases between them.

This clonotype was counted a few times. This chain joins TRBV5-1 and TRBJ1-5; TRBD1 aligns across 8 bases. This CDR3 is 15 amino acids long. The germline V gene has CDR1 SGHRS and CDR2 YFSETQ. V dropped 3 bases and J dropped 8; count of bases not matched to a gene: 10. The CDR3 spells CASSSAGGRGEPQHF. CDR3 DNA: TGCGCCAGCAGCTCCGCAGGGGGCCGCGGGGAGCCCCAGCATTTT.

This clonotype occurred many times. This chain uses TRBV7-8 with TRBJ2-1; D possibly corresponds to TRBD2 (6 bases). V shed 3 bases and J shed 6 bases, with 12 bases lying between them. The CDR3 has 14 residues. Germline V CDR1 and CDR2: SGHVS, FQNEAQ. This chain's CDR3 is CASSLVRGVNEQFF. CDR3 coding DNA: TGTGCCAGCAGCTTGGTGCGGGGAGTCAATGAGCAGTTCTTC.

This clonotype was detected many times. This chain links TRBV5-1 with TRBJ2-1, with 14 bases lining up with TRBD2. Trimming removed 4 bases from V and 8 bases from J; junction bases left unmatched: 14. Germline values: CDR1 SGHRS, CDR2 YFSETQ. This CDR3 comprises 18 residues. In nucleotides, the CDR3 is TGCGCCAGCAGCCTGGGACTAGCGGGGGACACTTTTATGGATGAGCAGTTCTTC. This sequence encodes CASSLGLAGDTFMDEQFF.

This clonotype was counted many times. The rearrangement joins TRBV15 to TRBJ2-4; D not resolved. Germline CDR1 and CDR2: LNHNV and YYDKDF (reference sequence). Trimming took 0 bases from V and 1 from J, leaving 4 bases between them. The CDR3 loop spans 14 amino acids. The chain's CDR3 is CATSREVAKNIQYF. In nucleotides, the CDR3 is TGTGCCACCAGCAGAGAGGTGGCCAAAAACATTCAGTACTTC.

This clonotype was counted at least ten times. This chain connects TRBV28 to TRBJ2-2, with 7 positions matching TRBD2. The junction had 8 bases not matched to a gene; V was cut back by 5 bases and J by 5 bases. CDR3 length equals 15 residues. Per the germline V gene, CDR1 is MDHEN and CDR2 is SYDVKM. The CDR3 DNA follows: TGTGCCAGCAGTCAGAGCGGGGATTTAACCGGGGAGCTGTTTTTT. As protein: CASSQSGDLTGELFF. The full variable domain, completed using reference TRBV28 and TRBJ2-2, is DVKVTQSSRYLVKRTGEKVFLECVQDMDHENMFWYRQDPGLGLRLIYFSYDVKMKEKGDIPEGYSVSREKKERFSLILESASTNQTSMYLCASSQSGDLTGELFFGEGSRLTVL.

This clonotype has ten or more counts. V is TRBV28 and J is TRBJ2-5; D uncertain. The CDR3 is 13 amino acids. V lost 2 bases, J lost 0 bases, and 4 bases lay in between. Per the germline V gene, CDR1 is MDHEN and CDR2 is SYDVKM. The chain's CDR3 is CASSLVYQETQYF. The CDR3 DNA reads TGTGCCAGCAGTTTAGTCTACCAAGAGACCCAGTACTTC.

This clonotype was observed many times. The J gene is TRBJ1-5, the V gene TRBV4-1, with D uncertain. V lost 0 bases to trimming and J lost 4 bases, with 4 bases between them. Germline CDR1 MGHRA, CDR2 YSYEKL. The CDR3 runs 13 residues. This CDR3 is CASSQDPNQPQHF. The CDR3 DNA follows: TGCGCCAGCAGCCAAGATCCGAATCAGCCCCAGCATTTT.

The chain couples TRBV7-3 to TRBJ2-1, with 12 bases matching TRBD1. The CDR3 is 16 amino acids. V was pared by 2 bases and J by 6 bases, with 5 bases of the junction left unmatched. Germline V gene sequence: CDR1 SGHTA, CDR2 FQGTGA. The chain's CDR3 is CASSLAGTGGFNEQFF. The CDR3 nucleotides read TGTGCCAGCAGCTTAGCGGGGACAGGGGGCTTCAATGAGCAGTTCTTC.